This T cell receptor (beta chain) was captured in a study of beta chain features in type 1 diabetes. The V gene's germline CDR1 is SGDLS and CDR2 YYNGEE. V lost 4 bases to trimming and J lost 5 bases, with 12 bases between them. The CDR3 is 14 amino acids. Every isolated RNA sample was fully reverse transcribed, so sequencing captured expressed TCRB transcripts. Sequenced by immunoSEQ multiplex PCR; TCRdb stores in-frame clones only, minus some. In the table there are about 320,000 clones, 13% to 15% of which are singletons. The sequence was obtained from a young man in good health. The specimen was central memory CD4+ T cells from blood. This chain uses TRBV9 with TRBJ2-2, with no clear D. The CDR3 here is CASSPELTTGELFF. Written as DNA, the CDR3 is TGTGCCAGCAGCCCCGAGTTGACTACCGGGGAGCTGTTTTTT.